The entry below describes one T cell receptor (beta chain). Its antigen has not been determined. HCMV serostatus was determined by detecting HCMV-specific IgG in serum with a commercial ELISA kit. Peripheral blood mononuclear cells were isolated from blood by Ficoll density gradient centrifugation. This entry comes from a study of T cells expressing NK-cell markers (dated by TCRdb to 2020 to 2021). With respect to the entire study: In sorted CD3+CD56+NKG2C+, CD3+CD56+NKG2C- and CD3+CD56-NKG2C+ T-cell subsets from eight or nine donors, TCR beta-chain repertoires were profiled. Of the eight sequenced donors, seven were found to be HCMV-seropositive and one was found to be HCMV-seronegative. The eight sequenced donors were randomly selected healthy volunteers, three men and five women. Sequencing of the libraries produced 2 x 150 bp reads on Illumina HiSeq 2000/2500, MiSeq or NextSeq.

The germline V gene supplies CDR1 SGHRS and CDR2 YFSETQ. Taken from cysteine to phenylalanine, the CDR3 has 15 residues. DNA for this receptor is not on file. The sequencer listed for this sample is Illumina HiSeq 2000. The TCR beta cDNA libraries were made using 5'RACE template switching, a step that added both a universal primer site and unique molecular identifiers. Synthesis of cDNA was primed from the TCR beta constant segment and was followed by two consecutive PCR amplification steps. In the authors' own workflow: MIGEC handled demultiplexing of the reads and grouping by UMI, while MiTCR was used to assemble and quantify clonotypes. Only TCR cDNA sequences supported by at least two reads were kept to exclude erroneous sequences. The tcR package was used for downstream repertoire analysis, and clonotypes were matched across fractions by CDR3 nucleotide sequence plus V segment. Antigen specificity was annotated against VDJdb with VDJmatch, allowing one amino acid substitution in CDR3. The reads, reprocessed by TCRdb, yield one row per CDR3 protein sequence and no DNA. The V and J calls, along with clone size, are taken from TCRdb and not from the paper's own processing. The table for this sample shows some 390,000 distinct CDR3 sequences. 9.5% to 12% of the sample is taken by the ten largest.

Overall study outcomes, separate from this receptor: Whether the expanded NKG2C-expressing T cell clones were specific for HCMV antigens was left unclear. For roughly six donors, the dominant CD3+CD56+NKG2C+ clonotypes were among the top 10 CD8+ clonotypes and accounted for about 1.0-7.0% of CD8+ T cells. Those dominant clonotypes were again the most abundant among CD3+CD56-NKG2C+ cells in a handful of donors, at about 28.3-60.1%.

The source of this sequence is a woman aged 50 to 60 in good health. Donor details come from another sample of the same person, matched by shared clones. The specimen was blood T cells: a sorted CD56 or NKG2C T cell subset, CD4+ or CD8+ T cells, or bulk PBMC T cells (not recorded which). This chain joins TRBV5-1 to TRBJ2-1; absent DNA, TCRdb's TRBD2 call cannot be checked. The CDR3 protein sequence reads: CASSSGLAVLNEQFF.